The T cell receptor (beta chain) described here comes from a study of blood T cells in healthy people across ages. For the second PCR, which ran for about 7 to 12 cycles, a sample-barcoded 5' primer and a J-beta primer mix were used. TCRdb reprocessed the 5' RACE reads via MiXCR and lists one record per CDR3 protein. The top ten hold around 2.9% of the sample, which has more than 650,000 distinct CDR3 sequences, 20% to 30% seen once. The amount of total RNA extracted per sample was at least 5 micrograms. This clonotype was observed many times. Germline CDR1 reads MNHEY; CDR2 reads SVGAGI. This CDR3 is built from 14 residues. Trimming shortened V by 2 bases and J by 1 base, and 9 bases separated the two germline ends. These data were also filed under a second study, of T cells of mothers and their children. That study reports: Related pairs of mothers and children showed slightly higher, non-significant overlap versus unrelated pairs.

The chain couples TRBV6-5 to TRBJ2-7, with a tentative D call TRBD1 (6 bases). This clonotype was obtained from a boy between 10 and 17 years old in good health. Sequenced sample: blood. CDR3 protein: CASSYATGSYEQYF. DNA for the CDR3: TGTGCCAGCAGTTACGCAACAGGGTCCTACGAGCAGTACTTC.